This T cell receptor beta chain stems from a study of CD8 T cells in Susac syndrome. Sequencing of TCR beta was undertaken in CD8+ and CD4+ T cells derived from blood. Negative isolation was used for CD8+ and CD4+ T cells and FACS enrichment for TEMRA cells. RNA amounts of 0.5 to 1 ug underwent reverse transcription with random hexamers. Across 54 Vbeta and 13 Jbeta, immunoSEQ multiplex PCR amplified TCR beta CDR3. Each CDR3 protein is one row after TCRdb ran MiXCR on the immunoSEQ multiplex PCR reads. The table has 150,000 to 250,000 distinct CDR3 sequences, 90% to 95% seen once; the top ten hold roughly 0.088%. This CDR3 is built from 13 residues. The J segment lost 5 bases and the V segment lost 7 bases, leaving 6 bases of the junction unmatched. Germline loops: CDR1 SNHLY, CDR2 FYNNEI.

The rearrangement joins TRBV2 to TRBJ2-5, with 8 positions matching TRBD2. The clonotype comes from a human donor with multiple sclerosis. The specimen was CD4+ T cells from PBMCs. Here the CDR3 reads CASNGRAGETQYF. The DNA for the CDR3 is TGTGCCAGCAACGGGAGGGCCGGTGAGACCCAGTACTTC.